These 22 T cell receptor beta chains were sequenced from one sample in a study of pediatric ulcerative colitis. The assay was immunoSEQ multiplex PCR, and TCRdb's table has in-frame clones only and misses some. Found here are 40,000 to 55,000 clones, about 79% of them singletons; the top ten hold about 4%. During colonoscopy, one to two rectal pinch biopsies were collected. The material sequenced was gut tissue. All receptors derive from a girl aged 10 to 17 with moderate ulcerative colitis.

This clone was counted a few times. V gene TRBV6-1 combines with J gene TRBJ1-5; the D is unclear. The V and J ends lost 8 bases and 6 bases respectively, with 14 bases between them. The CDR3 runs 13 residues. The germline V gene has CDR1 MNHNS and CDR2 SASEGT. The CDR3 is CASRRELGQPQHF. CDR3 coding DNA: TGTGCCAGCCGGCGGGAGTTGGGTCAGCCCCAGCATTTT.

This clone was counted only a few times. The rearrangement uses TRBV12-5 and TRBJ1-1; D may be TRBD1 (5 bases). The length of the CDR3 is 15 residues. V was shortened by 9 bases and J by 0 bases, with 17 bases between the two germline ends. The germline gives CDR1 LGHNT, CDR2 FRNRAP. In DNA form, the CDR3 reads TGTGCTAGCTCTATTGGGACCTCCATGAACACTGAAGCTTTCTTT. Translation gives CASSIGTSMNTEAFF.

The chain joins TRBV30 to TRBJ1-1, with a tentative D call TRBD1 (5 bases). Germline V gene sequence: CDR1 GTSNPN, CDR2 SVGIG (reference sequence). Deletions cut 0 bases from V and 5 bases from J, with 16 bases between. This CDR3 region has 15 residues. The CDR3 spells CAWSVVRGWGTEAFF. CDR3 nucleotide sequence: TGTGCCTGGAGTGTCGTGCGGGGCTGGGGTACTGAAGCTTTCTTT.

V usage is TRBV4-3 and J usage is TRBJ2-3, with D tentatively TRBD1 (8 bases). The CDR3 has 22 residues. Germline V lookup: CDR1 LGHNA, CDR2 YSLEER. The ends were cut back, 2 bases at V and 6 bases at J, with 36 bases in the middle. CDR3 sequence reads: CASSQPSNRDRGGWIQEDTQYF. CDR3 nucleotides: TGCGCCAGCAGCCAACCATCAAATCGAGACAGGGGAGGGTGGATTCAAGAGGATACGCAGTATTTT.

The V and J genes are TRBV7-8 and TRBJ1-1; no clear D. Trimming pared 0 bases from V and 1 base from J, leaving 9 bases between. There are 15 residues in the CDR3. Germline assignment: CDR1 SGHVS and CDR2 FQNEAQ. CDR3 loop: CASSLALSRNTEAFF. The CDR3 nucleotides are TGTGCCAGCAGCTTAGCGCTATCAAGGAACACTGAAGCTTTCTTT.

The chain joins TRBV18 to TRBJ2-1; the D is unclear. V lost 3 bases and J 5 bases, leaving 5 bases between the germline ends. Germline V lookup: CDR1 KGHSH, CDR2 LQKENI. The CDR3 runs 12 residues. The CDR3 sequence is CASSPVDNEQFF. DNA for the CDR3: TGTGCCAGCTCACCGGTAGACAATGAGCAGTTCTTC. Together with reference TRBV18 and TRBJ2-1, the CDR3 gives the full variable domain: NAGVMQNPRHLVRRRGQEARLRCSPMKGHSHVYWYRQLPEEGLKFMVYLQKENIIDESGMPKERFSAEFPKEGPSILRIQQVVRGDSAAYFCASSPVDNEQFFGPGTRLTVL.

The V gene is TRBV19, the J gene TRBJ2-7; possibly TRBD2 for D (6 bases). CDR1 LNHDA and CDR2 SQIVND come from the germline V gene (reference sequence). V was trimmed by 4 bases and J by 1 base, leaving 14 bases between them. This CDR3 has 15 residues. CDR3 DNA: TGTGCCAGTAGTACCCCGGGGGAATTGTCCTACGAGCAGTACTTC. Encoded protein: CASSTPGELSYEQYF.

Worth noting for this clone: One end of the junction does not line up with germline, which may come from a read error. The chain uses TRBV6-5 and TRBJ2-7; TRBD1 aligns across 7 bases. Looked up from germline, CDR1 is MNHEY and CDR2 is SVGAGI. The CDR3 has 12 amino acids. The CDR3 reads CASGRDRVVIDF. Here the CDR3 DNA reads TGTGCCAGCGGTCGAGACAGGGTGGTAATCGACTTC.

V usage is TRBV7-8 and J usage is TRBJ1-5; D is unresolved. Germline V gene data show CDR1 as SGHVS and CDR2 as FQNEAQ. The CDR3 is 14 residues long. V gave up 0 bases and J gave up 3 bases, with 6 bases separating them. The CDR3 DNA reads as TGTGCCAGCAGCTTAGCGCGAGCCAATCAGCCCCAGCATTTT. Protein sequence: CASSLARANQPQHF.

This clone was seen a single time. The DNA for the CDR3 is TGTGCCACCCGGAGCTACAATGAGCAGTTCTTC. This codes for CATRSYNEQFF. The gene calls are TRBV6-6 and TRBJ2-1; the D is unclear. Germline CDR1 reads MNHNY; CDR2 reads SVGAGI (reference sequence). The CDR3 runs to 11 residues. V was shortened by 10 bases and J by 3 bases, with 7 bases between the two germline ends.

A single count supports this clone. The chain uses TRBV6-1 and TRBJ1-1; 8 bases are shared with TRBD1. The CDR3 runs to 11 residues. The germline V gene encodes CDR1 MNHNS and CDR2 SASEGT. V lost 4 bases, J lost 11 bases, and 3 bases stayed unmatched. The CDR3 loop reads CASSGDRSAFF. CDR3 bases: TGTGCCAGCAGTGGGGACAGGTCGGCTTTCTTT.

The chain couples TRBV6-5 to TRBJ1-2; D call uncertain. This CDR3 has 16 residues. The germline V gene has CDR1 MNHEY and CDR2 SVGAGI. Trimming took 0 bases from V and 3 from J, leaving 14 bases between them. The CDR3 protein is CASSYSVSAGDYGYTF. The CDR3 region has the DNA TGTGCCAGCAGTTACTCGGTCTCGGCAGGCGACTATGGCTACACCTTC.

The chain uses TRBV9 and TRBJ2-3; 9 bases match TRBD2. The CDR3 loop spans 15 amino acids. Germline lookup yields CDR1 SGDLS and CDR2 YYNGEE. The V gene end was trimmed by 4 bases and the J gene end by 6 bases; junction bases not matched to a gene: 9. Written as DNA, the CDR3 is TGTGCCAGCAGCTTCAGCGGGAGGCCCCAGGATACGCAGTATTTT. It codes for CASSFSGRPQDTQYF.

This chain uses TRBV19 with TRBJ2-1; possibly TRBD2 for D (6 bases). This CDR3 spans 15 amino acids. Trimming took 1 base from V and 6 from J, leaving 13 bases between them. The germline gives CDR1 LNHDA, CDR2 SQIVND (reference sequence). CDR3 loop: CASSIGGVLGNEQFF. The CDR3 DNA sequence: TGTGCCAGTAGTATAGGGGGGGTGCTAGGCAATGAGCAGTTCTTC.

The chain links TRBV20-1 to TRBJ1-2, with D unclear. V was cut by 3 bases and J by 7 bases, with 9 bases left in between. This CDR3 spans 11 amino acids. Germline V gives CDR1 DFQATT, CDR2 SNEGSKA (reference sequence). The CDR3 spells CSASLGAGYTF. In DNA, the CDR3 is TGCAGTGCTAGTTTGGGCGCTGGCTACACCTTC.

The genes are TRBV6-1 and TRBJ1-2; 8 bases fit TRBD1. Trimming removed 8 bases from V and 4 bases from J; junction bases left unmatched: 9. Germline assignment: CDR1 MNHNS and CDR2 SASEGT. CDR3 length: 14 amino acids. For the CDR3, the DNA is TGTGCCAGCTTGAGGGGACAGGTCGGCTATGGCTACACCTTC. Its protein product is CASLRGQVGYGYTF.

The chain uses TRBV4-1 and TRBJ1-4; D perhaps matches TRBD1 (5 bases). CDR3 length equals 15 residues. The germline gives CDR1 MGHRA, CDR2 YSYEKL. Trimming left V 1 base short and J 4 bases short, with 10 bases between. The CDR3 bases are TGCGCCAGCAGCCAAGGGAGGGGACTTAATGAAAAACTGTTTTTT. It translates to CASSQGRGLNEKLFF.

This chain connects TRBV14 to TRBJ1-2; D may be TRBD1 (5 bases). V was clipped by 6 bases and J by 5 bases, with 16 bases between them. Germline loops: CDR1 SGHDN, CDR2 FVKESK. The CDR3 is made up of 14 amino acids. Here the CDR3 reads CASSSGPSPYGYTF. The CDR3 DNA reads TGTGCCAGCAGTTCGGGGCCCTCTCCTTATGGCTACACCTTC.

This clone was seen only a few times. The CDR3 is CASSLDLQILTLHF. CDR3 sequence (DNA): TGTGCCAGCAGCTTAGATTTACAGATTCTCACCCTCCACTTT. This sequence joins TRBV7-2 and TRBJ1-6; D is uncertain. This CDR3 spans 14 amino acids. Germline CDR1 is SGHTA and CDR2 is FQGNSA. V gave up 1 base and J gave up 14 bases, with 15 bases separating them.

The J gene is TRBJ1-3, the V gene TRBV29-1, with D tentatively TRBD1 (5 bases). V lost 4 bases to trimming and J lost 2 bases, with 15 bases between them. The CDR3 runs 15 residues. Per germline, CDR1 SQVTM and CDR2 ANQGSEA. CDR3 nucleotide sequence: TGCAGCGTTGGAGAAGTGAGGGGAGCTGGAAACACCATATATTTT. It codes for CSVGEVRGAGNTIYF.

This clone was detected only a few times. The rearrangement links TRBV2 to TRBJ1-2, with TRBD1 matching over 8 bases. V shed 6 bases, J shed 4 bases, and the junction held 4 bases outside the gene matches. The CDR3 runs to 13 residues. Germline CDR1 reads SNHLY; CDR2 reads FYNNEI. The CDR3 region is CASRIGTGYGYTF. CDR3 nucleotides: TGTGCCAGCAGGATAGGGACAGGCTATGGCTACACCTTC.

The CDR3 loop reads CAWSVPEREGLEDTQYF. Here the CDR3 DNA reads TGTGCCTGGAGTGTACCGGAGCGGGAGGGCCTGGAAGATACGCAGTATTTT. This chain connects TRBV30 to TRBJ2-3; 10 nucleotides match TRBD2. Germline CDR1 is GTSNPN and CDR2 is SVGIG (reference sequence). V shed 0 bases, J shed 5 bases, and the junction held 11 bases outside the gene matches. The CDR3 consists of 17 residues.